This TCR beta chain was observed in a study of T cell changes during pregnancy in multiple sclerosis. The repertoire was sequenced with immunoSEQ multiplex PCR; TCRdb's copy has only in-frame clones and lacks some. The table includes 19,000 or so clones, more than 75% detected once. Germline V CDR1 and CDR2: ENHRY, SYGVKD. CDR3 length: 15 residues. Trimming took 8 bases from V and 5 from J; bases not matched to a gene: 8. Sample: CD4+ T cells from peripheral blood mononuclear cells, taken in the first trimester of pregnancy. This TCR derives from a female donor in good health, enrolled as a control in a pregnancy study. The chain is built from TRBV10-3 and TRBJ2-7; 14 positions agree with TRBD2. The CDR3 nucleotides are TGTGCCATCGCCGGACTAGCGGGAGGACCCCACGAGCAGTACTTC. Encoded protein: CAIAGLAGGPHEQYF.